The rows below give T cell receptor beta chains drawn from one sample of a study of blood T cell repertoires in COVID-19. Here immunoSEQ multiplex PCR was the method, and the copy in TCRdb shows in-frame clones only, minus some. This sample has roughly 67,000 clones, with approximately 85% found just once. Material for sequencing was peripheral blood. The receptors come from a man aged 50-59 years with acute or convalescent COVID-19. CDR3s include the opening cysteine and the closing phenylalanine or tryptophan.

V	CDR3
TRBV30	CACRRSGDNTGELFF
TRBV29-1	CSVDVGGTDTQYF
TRBV19	CASSPTRTGSLAKNIQYF
TRBV6-5	CASRKQRDSNQPQHF
TRBV19	CASSPGGFSAQETQYF
TRBV9	CASSVAATSGAYEQYF
TRBV4-1	CASSQTYTGGEGNTIYF
TRBV30	CAWRETGVGANVLTF
TRBV28	CASSLPAVPNQPQHF
TRBV5-4	CASSLRRGGRTGELFF
TRBV4-2	CASSPSQGAMNTEAFF
TRBV19	CASSPDRQGDSQHF
TRBV6-1	CASSEEVAGVPDTQYF
TRBV29-1	CSVDRQGQETQYF
TRBV6-5	CASSPGTGGETQYF
TRBV30	CAWKSAGSSRNYGYTF
TRBV4-1	CASSQGDRANQPQHF
TRBV9	CASSGGGAGGTDTQYF
TRBV5-8	CASSFGTGVDEQFF
TRBV5-1	CASSLEGATGNTIYF
TRBV2	CASRANREANYGYTF
TRBV6-1	CASSEGQGENTEAFF
TRBV9	CASSVAVDLRQSPNRYNSPLHF
TRBV6-5	CASRRGTSGANVLTF
TRBV18	CASSPGPGLYGYTF
TRBV5-6	CASSLDRASEQFF
TRBV4-1	CASSQEVTGEGQPQHF
TRBV10-3	CAISVGARVTYEQYF
TRBV3-1/TRBV3-2	CASSQEQGGRGELFF
TRBV5-1	CASSLASRGGRETQYF
TRBV15	CATSRGQLLNTEAFF
TRBV19	CASLDLRGEKLFF
TRBV15	CATSRDRLAGGDTQYF
TRBV13	CASSPDREHREQYF
TRBV9	CASSLDGGELFF
TRBV6-2/TRBV6-3	CASSYSHDDLAVPTQYF
TRBV9	CASSVDQGAGNTIYF
TRBV14	CASSQARDNHSPLHF
TRBV11-1	CASSLAGQGAWETQYF
TRBV19	CASSDPGTGGANNAFF
TRBV6-5	CASKGGRLQETQYF
TRBV27	CASSFLPVAKNIQYF